This T cell receptor (beta chain) is from a study of CD8 T cells in Susac syndrome (dated by TCRdb to between 2017 and 2020). With regard to the full study: The study used repertoire sequencing to test whether antigen drove CD8+ T cell activation and differentiation in Susac syndrome. CD8+ T cell repertoire clonality was compared between some 12 healthy donors, around 14 Susac syndrome patients and roughly 15 multiple sclerosis patients. On the study overall, not on this receptor specifically: The number of individuals in the TCR sequencing and HLA analysis was acknowledged as relatively small.

High-throughput TCR beta sequencing profiled peripheral blood CD8+ and CD4+ T cells from healthy donors, Susac syndrome patients and multiple sclerosis patients. The multiple sclerosis controls were treatment-naive patients who had stable or active relapsing-remitting disease and met the revised McDonald criteria. Bulk CD8+ and CD4+ T cells were purified by magnetic negative isolation, while CD8+ TEMRA cells were enriched using FACS. Blood was collected in EDTA tubes and processed within 24 hours, with PBMCs isolated through density gradient centrifugation. PBMCs destined for TCR sequencing were cryopreserved in liquid nitrogen and later thawed in a 37 °C water bath. A purity of at least 90% was achieved for sorted or isolated CD4+, CD8+ and CD8+ TEMRA cells. As regards this clonotype: It lacks a known antigen. Base qualities are missing; no much larger clone stands one base away.

The CDR3 measures 15 amino acids from cysteine to phenylalanine. This entry keeps only the CDR3 DNA: 45 bases, framed from base 1. V and J are truncated by 4 bases and 2 bases respectively, leaving an intervening sequence of 14 bases. The germline V gene (reference sequence) specifies SEHNR as CDR1 and FQNEAQ as CDR2. RNA was extracted with the RNeasy kit and roughly 0.45 to 1 ug was reverse transcribed using random hexamers. The immunoSEQ multiplex PCR assay, covering 54 Vbeta and 13 Jbeta segments, was used to amplify TCR beta CDR3 regions. PCR amplification bias was corrected using a synthetic template baseline for primer optimization and computational correction. The published analysis was carried out like this. Reads were assigned to V, D and J genes according to IMGT and analyzed in immunoSEQ Analyzer, with only productive sequences retained. To calculate clonality, Shannon entropy was normalized by log2 of the number of productive unique sequences and then subtracted from one. For each patient and control, public and private clones were evaluated within the 100 most prevalent clones. Clones were defined as Susac-specific if absent from the healthy and MS cohorts, from 1052 published viral clones and from other ImmuneACCESS disease sequences. TCRdb took the public reads, trimmed them with fastp at Q25, ran MiXCR for clone calling and kept in-frame beta chains. When rows share a CDR3 protein, they turn into one entry using the most common DNA and genes. The V and J calls and clone size are TCRdb's, not the authors'. This sample is represented by roughly 300,000 distinct CDR3 sequences; around 83% of them were singletons. Of the sample, over 0.09% falls within the top ten clones.

The specimen sequenced was CD8+ T cells from PBMCs. This receptor was taken from a human donor with multiple sclerosis. The chain joins TRBV7-9 to TRBJ1-2, and the D gene may be TRBD1, 6 bases matching. CDR3 loop: CASSSSGTPNYGYTF. The bases are TGTGCCAGCAGCTCTTCTGGGACACCAAACTATGGCTACACCTTC.